This TCR beta chain came from a study of OX40 agonist ivuxolimab in advanced cancers. Whole-study context: Those enrolled were about 80% male, with a mean age of around 55 years and ages from roughly 20 to 90. General observations from the study: Circulating CD4+ and CD8+ T cells showed clonal expansion by week 6 at 0.1 to 3.0 mg/kg. What antigens the expanded peripheral T cells recognized was never established. Expanded clones were, on average, more numerous in CD8+ T cells than in CD4+.

The assay was immunoSEQ multiplex PCR, and TCRdb's table has in-frame clones only and misses some. The table shows 90,000 to 100,000 clones, with 70% to 90% occurring only once. The CDR3 spans 15 residues. Germline assignment: CDR1 SGHRS and CDR2 YFSETQ. The junction had 9 bases not matched to a gene; V was cut back by 0 bases and J by 6 bases. Comments on this clone: What it binds is unknown.

The chain couples TRBV5-1 to TRBJ2-7, with 7 bases aligning to TRBD1. Sequenced here: CD4+ or CD8+ T cells sorted from blood, sampled in a trial of the OX40 agonist ivuxolimab. This TCR was sampled from an adult with an advanced solid tumor such as melanoma, head and neck, liver or kidney cancer. The CDR3 region has the DNA TGCGCCAGCAGCTTGGATCCCGGGACAGTAGGCGAGCAGTACTTC. Translation gives CASSLDPGTVGEQYF. Using reference TRBV5-1 and TRBJ2-7 for the parts outside the CDR3, the full variable domain is KAGVTQTPRYLIKTRGQQVTLSCSPISGHRSVSWYQQTPGQGLQFLFEYFSETQRNKGNFPGRFSGRQFSNSRSEMNVSTLELGDSALYLCASSLDPGTVGEQYFGPGTRLTVT.